The 30 T cell receptor beta chains given below trace back to one sample, sequenced in a study of cytomegalovirus exposure and HLA in healthy donors. Using immunoSEQ multiplex PCR, the repertoire was profiled, and TCRdb retains in-frame clones only, with some absent. This table has fewer than 250,000 clones, more than 75% appearing once. Source material: PBMCs. These receptors all come from a man between 18 and 29 years old in good health and CMV-seronegative.

CDR3 coding DNA: TGTGCCACCAGCAGACAGGGTATGAGTTCACCCCTCCACTTT. Translating it yields CATSRQGMSSPLHF. The chain uses TRBV15 and TRBJ1-6, with D tentatively TRBD1 (5 bases). V was trimmed by 2 bases and J by 9 bases, leaving 11 bases between them. CDR1 is LNHNV, CDR2 YYDKDF, per germline (reference sequence). This CDR3 contains 14 residues.

The table lists this clone with a few counts. The chain carries TRBV9 and TRBJ2-5, with TRBD2 matching over 14 bases. V lost 4 bases to trimming and J lost 5 bases; unmatched junction nucleotides: 13. The germline V gene encodes CDR1 SGDLS and CDR2 YYNGEE. This CDR3 has 18 residues. For the CDR3, the DNA is TGTGCCAGCAGCCTCGGGACTAGCGGGAGACGGCTGGGGGAGACCCAGTACTTC. Residues: CASSLGTSGRRLGETQYF.

The chain has TRBV10-2 and TRBJ1-5; D is ambiguous. Germline values: CDR1 WSHSY, CDR2 SAAADI. The CDR3 length is 16 residues. V was shortened by 5 bases and J by 3 bases, with 17 bases between the two germline ends. In nucleotides, the CDR3 is TGCGCCAGCAGTTCCGCTGGGGAGGGAAACAATCAGCCCCAGCATTTT. This encodes CASSSAGEGNNQPQHF.

The chain couples TRBV7-9 to TRBJ2-7, with TRBD1 matching over 8 bases. CDR1 and CDR2 (germline): SEHNR, FQNEAQ (reference sequence). Unmatched junction bases numbered 12, after V lost 9 bases and J lost 5 bases. The CDR3 runs 14 residues. As DNA, the CDR3 is TGTGCCAGTGAGGGACAGGCGGGCCCGGACGAGCAGTACTTC. Translating it yields CASEGQAGPDEQYF.

This rearrangement joins TRBV20-1 to TRBJ2-3; D call uncertain. Trimming pared 6 bases from V and 5 bases from J, leaving 9 bases between. Germline V CDR1 and CDR2: DFQATT, SNEGSKA (reference sequence). This CDR3 is 11 amino acids long. CDR3 coding DNA: TGCAGTGCCCCCAGGATAGATACGCAGTATTTT. Amino acid sequence: CSAPRIDTQYF.

Notes on this clone: Other DNA variants within this sample encode the same CDR3. The rearrangement joins TRBV2 to TRBJ1-5, with D perhaps matching TRBD1 (5 bases). Trimming took off 2 bases at V and 2 bases at J, with 7 bases between the two ends. In germline, CDR1 is SNHLY, CDR2 FYNNEI. The CDR3 covers 14 residues. CDR3 DNA sequence: TGTGCCAGCAGTGAACAGGGCGGCAATCAGCCCCAGCATTTT. Translated: CASSEQGGNQPQHF.

This chain connects TRBV18 to TRBJ2-2, with D unclear. The CDR3 consists of 16 residues. Germline CDR1 is KGHSH and CDR2 is LQKENI. Deletions cut 3 bases from V and 7 bases from J, with 18 bases between. The CDR3 spells CASSPPGWVSDGELFF. The CDR3 nucleotides read TGTGCCAGCTCACCCCCCGGGTGGGTGAGTGACGGGGAGCTGTTTTTT.

The chain uses TRBV9 and TRBJ2-1; TRBD2 aligns across 7 bases. This CDR3 spans 17 amino acids. The V segment lost 3 bases and the J segment 2 bases; nucleotides outside the gene matches: 11. Germline assignment: CDR1 SGDLS and CDR2 YYNGEE. The CDR3 loop reads CASSGPSGVSTYNEQFF. The CDR3 nucleotides read TGTGCCAGCAGCGGCCCTAGCGGAGTATCTACCTACAATGAGCAGTTCTTC.

The chain uses TRBV6-5 and TRBJ1-6, with D possibly being TRBD1 (5 bases). V was pared by 6 bases and J by 13 bases, with 22 bases between. The CDR3 sequence is 15 residues long. The germline CDR1 and CDR2 sequences are MNHEY and SVGAGI. CDR3 nucleotides: TGTGCCAGCAGGGGGCTGGCGTGGGGCCATGATCCCCTCCACTTT. Its protein product is CASRGLAWGHDPLHF.

A few counts support this clone. V and J are TRBV19 and TRBJ1-5; D not certain. The CDR3 is 14 residues long. Germline V gene lookup returns CDR1 LNHDA and CDR2 SQIVND (reference sequence). CDR3 loop: CASRETGWNQPQHF. The DNA of the CDR3 is TGTGCATCTCGCGAAACTGGTTGGAATCAGCCCCAGCATTTT. The full variable domain, in which reference TRBV19 and TRBJ1-5 provide the parts outside the CDR3, is DGGITQSPKYLFRKEGQNVTLSCEQNLNHDAMYWYRQDPGQGLRLIYYSQIVNDFQKGDIAEGYSVSREKKESFPLTVTSAQKNPTAFYLCASRETGWNQPQHFGDGTRLSIL.

This rearrangement joins TRBV4-1 to TRBJ2-7; weak D call: TRBD2 (5 bases). CDR3 length equals 13 residues. V was pared by 1 base and J by 5 bases, with 9 bases between. From germline, CDR1 is MGHRA and CDR2 YSYEKL. The DNA of the CDR3 is TGCGCCAGCAGCCAAGGATACGGGAACGAGCAGTACTTC. This encodes CASSQGYGNEQYF.

J is TRBJ2-3 and V is TRBV27; D remains unclear. V dropped 3 bases and J dropped 4 bases, with 8 bases sitting between them. The V gene's germline CDR1 is MNHEY and CDR2 SMNVEV (reference sequence). This CDR3 spans 13 amino acids. CDR3 sequence (DNA): TGTGCCAGCAGTTTGGCCCTCTCAGATACGCAGTATTTT. Translation: CASSLALSDTQYF.

The chain couples TRBV14 to TRBJ1-1; D unresolved. The CDR3 is 13 amino acids. V was shortened by 6 bases and J by 4 bases, with 12 bases between the two germline ends. The V gene's germline CDR1 is SGHDN and CDR2 FVKESK. The CDR3 spells CASSFILGTEAFF. The CDR3 coding sequence is TGTGCCAGCAGTTTCATCCTAGGCACTGAAGCTTTCTTT. Variable domain in full (rest from reference TRBV14 and TRBJ1-1): EAGVTQFPSHSVIEKGQTVTLRCDPISGHDNLYWYRRVMGKEIKFLLHFVKESKQDESGMPNNRFLAERTGGTYSTLKVQPAELEDSGVYFCASSFILGTEAFFGQGTRLTVV.

The CDR3: CASSLHGGFFSPLHF. CDR3 coding DNA: TGTGCCAGCAGCTTGCACGGAGGGTTTTTTTCACCCCTCCACTTT. This chain uses TRBV7-8 with TRBJ1-6; no clear D gene. V shed 3 bases and J shed 9 bases, with 15 bases lying between them. In germline, CDR1 is SGHVS, CDR2 FQNEAQ. The CDR3 runs to 15 residues.

The chain is built from TRBV28 and TRBJ2-7, with D possibly being TRBD2 (6 bases). From germline, CDR1 is MDHEN and CDR2 SYDVKM. This CDR3 region has 13 residues. V was clipped by 4 bases and J by 2 bases, with 9 bases between them. The CDR3, as DNA: TGTGCCAGCAGTTACGCGGGACCCTACGAGCAGTACTTC. Its translation is CASSYAGPYEQYF.

The chain has TRBV6-6 and TRBJ2-7, with TRBD1 matching 10 bases. This CDR3 region has 16 residues. V shed 6 bases, J shed 6 bases, and the junction held 14 bases outside the gene matches. Germline CDR1 is MNHNY and CDR2 is SVGAGI (reference sequence). CDR3 sequence (DNA): TGTGCCAGCAGCTTTTCGACCTTAGACAGGGGGCCCGAGCAGTACTTC. This translates into CASSFSTLDRGPEQYF.

This chain uses TRBV5-6 with TRBJ2-1, with TRBD1 matching 10 bases. The CDR3 is made up of 18 amino acids. Germline CDR1 is SGHDT and CDR2 is YYEEEE. J lost 1 base, V lost 0 bases, and 7 bases had no gene match. CDR3 DNA: TGTGCCAGCAGCTTGGTCGGGACAGGGGTATCGTCCTACAATGAGCAGTTCTTC. It yields the protein CASSLVGTGVSSYNEQFF. Using reference TRBV5-6 and TRBJ2-1 for the parts outside the CDR3, the full variable domain is DAGVTQSPTHLIKTRGQQVTLRCSPKSGHDTVSWYQQALGQGPQFIFQYYEEEERQRGNFPDRFSGHQFPNYSSELNVNALLLGDSALYLCASSLVGTGVSSYNEQFFGPGTRLTVL.

V and J are TRBV9 and TRBJ2-2; 9 nucleotides match TRBD2. V lost 3 bases and J lost 0; bases outside the gene matches: 3. The CDR3 consists of 16 residues. Germline CDR1 SGDLS, CDR2 YYNGEE. The CDR3 spells CASSGLAGTNTGELFF. CDR3 DNA sequence: TGTGCCAGCAGCGGTCTAGCGGGAACGAACACCGGGGAGCTGTTTTTT.

The V call is TRBV6-1, the J call TRBJ1-1; D is unresolved. Germline V gene lookup returns CDR1 MNHNS and CDR2 SASEGT. V lost 7 bases and J 7 bases, leaving 19 bases between the germline ends. The CDR3 has 14 amino acids. The CDR3 loop reads CASNLGPRGSEAFF. The CDR3 DNA sequence: TGTGCCAGCAATCTGGGTCCTAGAGGGAGTGAAGCTTTCTTT.

This clone occurred a few times. The chain combines TRBV27 with TRBJ1-6; a weak D match, TRBD1 (5 bases). CDR3 length: 14 amino acids. V lost 2 bases and J lost 5, with 7 bases in between. Germline V gene lookup returns CDR1 MNHEY and CDR2 SMNVEV (reference sequence). Here the CDR3 reads CASSLQGNNSPLHF. The CDR3 DNA reads TGTGCCAGCAGTTTACAGGGAAATAATTCACCCCTCCACTTT.

This clone appeared once. This chain links TRBV29-1 with TRBJ1-4; a weak D match, TRBD1 (5 bases). The germline V gene has CDR1 SQVTM and CDR2 ANQGSEA. Trimming removed 4 bases from V and 6 bases from J, with 12 bases in between. This CDR3 is 13 amino acids long. The chain's CDR3 is CSVADGGDEKLFF. The CDR3 coding sequence is TGCAGCGTTGCGGACGGAGGGGATGAAAAACTGTTTTTT. Full variable domain (missing parts from reference TRBV29-1 and TRBJ1-4): SAVISQKPSRDICQRGTSLTIQCQVDSQVTMMFWYRQQPGQSLTLIATANQGSEATYESGFVIDKFPISRPNLTFSTLTVSNMSPEDSSIYLCSVADGGDEKLFFGSGTQLSVL.

The V and J genes are TRBV7-7 and TRBJ2-1, with 10 bases that match TRBD2. Germline CDR1 SSHAT, CDR2 FNYEAQ (reference sequence). Germline trimming cut 2 bases from V and 6 bases from J; bases unmatched to any gene: 1. CDR3 length: 14 amino acids. The CDR3 DNA sequence: TGTGCCAGCAGCTTAAGCGGGAGGGTCAATGAGCAGTTCTTC. It specifies CASSLSGRVNEQFF.

V and J are TRBV18 and TRBJ2-7; perhaps TRBD1 as D (6 bases). This CDR3 comprises 12 residues. Trimming left V 5 bases short and J 3 bases short, with 8 bases between. Germline lookup yields CDR1 KGHSH and CDR2 LQKENI. Here the CDR3 reads CASSKDSYEQYF. CDR3 coding DNA: TGTGCCAGCTCAAAGGACAGCTACGAGCAGTACTTC.

The chain carries TRBV15 and TRBJ2-1; 13 bases are a match to TRBD2. The CDR3 is made up of 15 amino acids. CDR1 and CDR2 (germline): LNHNV, YYDKDF (reference sequence). The V segment lost 6 bases and the J segment 10 bases; nucleotides outside the gene matches: 9. CDR3 sequence: CATSRGTSGIGEQFF. The CDR3 DNA is TGTGCCACCAGTCGTGGGACTAGCGGGATTGGGGAGCAGTTCTTC. The full variable domain, in which reference TRBV15 and TRBJ2-1 provide the parts outside the CDR3, is DAMVIQNPRYQVTQFGKPVTLSCSQTLNHNVMYWYQQKSSQAPKLLFHYYDKDFNNEADTPDNFQSRRPNTSFCFLDIRSPGLGDTAMYLCATSRGTSGIGEQFFGPGTRLTVL.

The chain couples TRBV2 to TRBJ2-7; 7 bases are a match to TRBD1. Germline loops: CDR1 SNHLY, CDR2 FYNNEI. The CDR3 contains 14 residues. Germline trimming cut 4 bases from V and 2 bases from J; bases unmatched to any gene: 5. The CDR3 loop reads CASSGDSGTYEQYF. CDR3 nucleotide sequence: TGTGCCAGCAGTGGGGACAGTGGGACCTACGAGCAGTACTTC.

A few counts support this clone. The V call is TRBV7-2, the J call TRBJ2-5, with 7 positions matching TRBD2. The V segment lost 2 bases and the J segment 3 bases; nucleotides outside the gene matches: 3. The CDR3 covers 14 residues. Germline CDR1 is SGHTA and CDR2 is FQGNSA. The CDR3 reads CASSLSGGEETQYF. The CDR3 region has the DNA TGTGCCAGCAGCTTAAGTGGGGGGGAAGAGACCCAGTACTTC.

CDR3 in amino acids: CASSFREKLFF. CDR3 DNA: TGTGCCAGCAGTTTCCGTGAAAAACTGTTTTTT. The gene calls are TRBV28 and TRBJ1-4; D gene unclear. Germline V gene lookup returns CDR1 MDHEN and CDR2 SYDVKM. The V gene lost 3 bases and the J gene lost 7 bases, with 3 bases spanning the gap. The CDR3 contains 11 residues.

This chain connects TRBV27 to TRBJ2-7; the D gene is possibly TRBD1 (5 bases). The CDR3 is made up of 13 amino acids. V lost 4 bases, J lost 2 bases, and 9 bases lay in between. The V gene's germline CDR1 is MNHEY and CDR2 SMNVEV (reference sequence). The CDR3 reads CASSWGNTYEQYF. The DNA of the CDR3 is TGTGCCAGCAGTTGGGGCAACACCTACGAGCAGTACTTC.

The rearrangement joins TRBV5-4 to TRBJ2-3; 10 bases match TRBD1. The CDR3 length is 15 residues. The germline CDR1 and CDR2 sequences are SGHNT and YYREEE (reference sequence). Trimming removed 4 bases from V and 2 bases from J; junction bases left unmatched: 4. The CDR3 here is CASSGTGANTDTQYF. CDR3 coding DNA: TGTGCCAGCAGCGGGACAGGGGCCAACACAGATACGCAGTATTTT. The variable domain in full, completed from reference TRBV5-4 and TRBJ2-3, reads ETGVTQSPTHLIKTRGQQVTLRCSSQSGHNTVSWYQQALGQGPQFIFQYYREEENGRGNFPPRFSGLQFPNYSSELNVNALELDDSALYLCASSGTGANTDTQYFGPGTRLTVL.

This clone appeared a single time. CDR3 amino acids: CASSSLPRGGLDTQYF. The CDR3 DNA is TGTGCCAGCAGCTCCCTCCCTCGGGGGGGCCTTGATACGCAGTATTTT. The J gene is TRBJ2-3, the V gene TRBV9; 8 bases map to TRBD2. Germline V gene sequence: CDR1 SGDLS, CDR2 YYNGEE. V shed 4 bases and J 6 bases; nucleotides not matched to a gene: 13. The CDR3 runs 16 residues.